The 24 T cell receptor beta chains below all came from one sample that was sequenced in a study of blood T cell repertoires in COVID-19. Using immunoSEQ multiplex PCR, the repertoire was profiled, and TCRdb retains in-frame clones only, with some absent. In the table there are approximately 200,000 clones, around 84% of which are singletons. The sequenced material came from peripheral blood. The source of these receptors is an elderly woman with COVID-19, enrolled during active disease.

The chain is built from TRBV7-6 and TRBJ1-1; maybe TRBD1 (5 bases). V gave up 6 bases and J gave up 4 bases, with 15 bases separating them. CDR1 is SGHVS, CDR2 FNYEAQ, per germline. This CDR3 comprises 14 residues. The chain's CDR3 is CASSPDGGTTEAFF. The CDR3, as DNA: TGTGCCAGCAGTCCGGACGGAGGGACCACTGAAGCTTTCTTT.

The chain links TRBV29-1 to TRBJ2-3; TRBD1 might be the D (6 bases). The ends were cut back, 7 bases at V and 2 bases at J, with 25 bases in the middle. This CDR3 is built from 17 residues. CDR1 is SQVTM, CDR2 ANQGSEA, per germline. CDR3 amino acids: CSAELWTEGWNTDTQYF. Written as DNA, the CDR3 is TGCAGCGCCGAACTTTGGACAGAAGGATGGAACACAGATACGCAGTATTTT.

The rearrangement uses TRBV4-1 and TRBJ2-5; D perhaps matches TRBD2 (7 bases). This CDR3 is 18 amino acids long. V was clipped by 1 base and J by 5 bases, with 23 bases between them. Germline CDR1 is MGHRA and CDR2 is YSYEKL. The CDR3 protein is CASSQVGWVGGQRETQYF. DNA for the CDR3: TGCGCCAGCAGCCAAGTGGGCTGGGTCGGGGGGCAAAGGGAGACCCAGTACTTC.

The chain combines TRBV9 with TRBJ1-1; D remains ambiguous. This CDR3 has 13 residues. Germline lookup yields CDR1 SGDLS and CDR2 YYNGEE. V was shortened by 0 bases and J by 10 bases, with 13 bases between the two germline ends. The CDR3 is CASSVELTDVAFF. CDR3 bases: TGTGCCAGCAGCGTAGAACTAACTGATGTAGCTTTCTTT. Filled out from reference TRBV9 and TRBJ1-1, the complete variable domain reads DSGVTQTPKHLITATGQRVTLRCSPRSGDLSVYWYQQSLDQGLQFLIQYYNGEERAKGNILERFSAQQFPDLHSELNLSSLELGDSALYFCASSVELTDVAFFGQGTRLTVV.

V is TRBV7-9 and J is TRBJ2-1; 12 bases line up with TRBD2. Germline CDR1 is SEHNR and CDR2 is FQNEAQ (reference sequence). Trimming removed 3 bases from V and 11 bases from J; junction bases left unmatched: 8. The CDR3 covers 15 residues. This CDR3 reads CASSLASGGGTKQFF. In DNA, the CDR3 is TGTGCCAGCAGCTTGGCTAGCGGGGGGGGTACGAAGCAGTTCTTC.

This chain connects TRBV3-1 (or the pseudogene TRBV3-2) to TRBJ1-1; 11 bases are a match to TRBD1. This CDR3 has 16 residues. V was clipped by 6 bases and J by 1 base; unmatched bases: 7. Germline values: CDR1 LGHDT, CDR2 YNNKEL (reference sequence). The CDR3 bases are TGTGCCAGCAGACGGGACAGGGGGGAGTCGAACACTGAAGCTTTCTTT. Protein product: CASRRDRGESNTEAFF.

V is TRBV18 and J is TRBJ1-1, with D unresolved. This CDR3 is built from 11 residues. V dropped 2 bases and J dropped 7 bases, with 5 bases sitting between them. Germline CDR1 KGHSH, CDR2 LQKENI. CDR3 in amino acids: CASSPSGEAFF. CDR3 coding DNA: TGTGCCAGCTCACCATCGGGTGAAGCTTTCTTT.

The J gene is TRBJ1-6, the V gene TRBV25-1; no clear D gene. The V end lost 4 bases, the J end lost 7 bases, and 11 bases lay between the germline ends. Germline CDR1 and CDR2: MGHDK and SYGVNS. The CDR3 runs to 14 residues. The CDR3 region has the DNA TGTGCCAGCAGTGGGACTATGACCAATTCACCCCTCCACTTT. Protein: CASSGTMTNSPLHF.

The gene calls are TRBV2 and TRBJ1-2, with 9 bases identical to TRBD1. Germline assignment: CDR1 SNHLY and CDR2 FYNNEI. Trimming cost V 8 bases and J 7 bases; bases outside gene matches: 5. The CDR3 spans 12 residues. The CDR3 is CASGTGYFGYTF. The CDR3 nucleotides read TGTGCCAGCGGGACAGGGTACTTTGGCTACACCTTC.

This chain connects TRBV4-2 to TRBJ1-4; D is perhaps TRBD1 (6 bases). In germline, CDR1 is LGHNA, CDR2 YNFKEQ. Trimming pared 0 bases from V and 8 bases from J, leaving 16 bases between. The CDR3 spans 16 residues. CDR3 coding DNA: TGTGCCAGCAGCCAAGATCCAGGGGCCGCCTACGAAAAACTGTTTTTT. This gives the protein CASSQDPGAAYEKLFF.

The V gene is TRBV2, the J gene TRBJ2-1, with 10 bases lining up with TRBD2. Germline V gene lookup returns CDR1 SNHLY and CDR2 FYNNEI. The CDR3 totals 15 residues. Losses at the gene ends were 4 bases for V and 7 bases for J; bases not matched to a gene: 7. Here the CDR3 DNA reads TGTGCCAGCAGTGTAAGCGGGGGGGGTCTTAATGAGCAGTTCTTC. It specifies CASSVSGGGLNEQFF.

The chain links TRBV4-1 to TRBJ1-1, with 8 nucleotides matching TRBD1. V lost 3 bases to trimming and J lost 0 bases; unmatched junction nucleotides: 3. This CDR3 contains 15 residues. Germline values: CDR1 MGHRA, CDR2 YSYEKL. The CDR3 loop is CASSHRQGMNTEAFF. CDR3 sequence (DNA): TGCGCCAGCAGCCACCGACAGGGGATGAACACTGAAGCTTTCTTT.

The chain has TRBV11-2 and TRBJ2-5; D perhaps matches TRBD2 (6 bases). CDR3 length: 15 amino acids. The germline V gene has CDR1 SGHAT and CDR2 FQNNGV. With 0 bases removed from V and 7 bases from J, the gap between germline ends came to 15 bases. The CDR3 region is CASSLESGVARTQYF. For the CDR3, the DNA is TGTGCCAGCAGCTTAGAATCGGGGGTCGCGCGGACCCAGTACTTC. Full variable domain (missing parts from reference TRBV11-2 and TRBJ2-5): EAGVAQSPRYKIIEKRQSVAFWCNPISGHATLYWYQQILGQGPKLLIQFQNNGVVDDSQLPKDRFSAERLKGVDSTLKIQPAKLEDSAVYLCASSLESGVARTQYFGPGTRLLVL.

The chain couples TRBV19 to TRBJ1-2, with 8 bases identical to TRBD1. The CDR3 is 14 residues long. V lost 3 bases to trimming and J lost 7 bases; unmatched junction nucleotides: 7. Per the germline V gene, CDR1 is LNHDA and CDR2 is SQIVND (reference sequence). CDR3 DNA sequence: TGTGCCAGTAGTATCAACGACAGGGGAGGTGGCTACACCTTC. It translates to CASSINDRGGGYTF.

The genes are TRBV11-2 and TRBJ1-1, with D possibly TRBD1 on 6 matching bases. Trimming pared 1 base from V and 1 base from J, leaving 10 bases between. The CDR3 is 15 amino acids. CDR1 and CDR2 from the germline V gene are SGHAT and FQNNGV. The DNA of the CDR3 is TGTGCCAGCAGCTTAGCCGCGGACAGGAACACTGAAGCTTTCTTT. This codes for CASSLAADRNTEAFF. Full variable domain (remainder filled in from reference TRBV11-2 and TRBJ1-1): EAGVAQSPRYKIIEKRQSVAFWCNPISGHATLYWYQQILGQGPKLLIQFQNNGVVDDSQLPKDRFSAERLKGVDSTLKIQPAKLEDSAVYLCASSLAADRNTEAFFGQGTRLTVV.

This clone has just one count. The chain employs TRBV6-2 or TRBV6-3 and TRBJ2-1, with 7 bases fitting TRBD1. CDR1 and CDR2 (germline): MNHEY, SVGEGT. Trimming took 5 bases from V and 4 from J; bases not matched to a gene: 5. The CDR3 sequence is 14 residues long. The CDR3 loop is CASSGTVTYNEQFF. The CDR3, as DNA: TGTGCCAGCAGTGGGACAGTTACATACAATGAGCAGTTCTTC.

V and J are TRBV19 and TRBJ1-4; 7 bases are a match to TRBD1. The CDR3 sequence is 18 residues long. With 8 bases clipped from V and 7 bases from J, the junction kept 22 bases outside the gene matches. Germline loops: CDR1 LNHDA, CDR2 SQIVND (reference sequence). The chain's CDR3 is CASFQPRTGQGRGEKLFF. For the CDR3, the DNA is TGTGCCAGTTTTCAGCCCAGGACAGGCCAAGGGAGAGGTGAAAAACTGTTTTTT.

CDR3 coding DNA: TGTGCCAGCAGACTGGGGGCGGAGAACACTGAAGCTTTCTTT. It yields the protein CASRLGAENTEAFF. The chain employs TRBV6-5 and TRBJ1-1; possible D gene TRBD1, 6 bases. V shed 6 bases and J shed 1 base, with 12 bases lying between them. Germline-derived CDR1 and CDR2 are MNHEY and SVGAGI. The CDR3 contains 14 residues.

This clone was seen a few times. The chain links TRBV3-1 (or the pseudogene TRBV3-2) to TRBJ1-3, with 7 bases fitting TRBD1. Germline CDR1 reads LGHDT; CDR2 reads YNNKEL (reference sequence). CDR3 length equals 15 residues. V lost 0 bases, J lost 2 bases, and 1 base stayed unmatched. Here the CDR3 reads CASSQDGTAGNTIYF. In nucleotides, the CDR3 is TGTGCCAGCAGCCAAGACGGGACAGCTGGAAACACCATATATTTT.

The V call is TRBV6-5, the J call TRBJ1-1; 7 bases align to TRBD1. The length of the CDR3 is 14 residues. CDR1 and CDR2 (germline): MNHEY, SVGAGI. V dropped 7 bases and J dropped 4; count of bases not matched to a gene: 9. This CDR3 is CASIIRGPTTEAFF. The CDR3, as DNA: TGTGCCAGCATAATTAGGGGGCCGACCACTGAAGCTTTCTTT.

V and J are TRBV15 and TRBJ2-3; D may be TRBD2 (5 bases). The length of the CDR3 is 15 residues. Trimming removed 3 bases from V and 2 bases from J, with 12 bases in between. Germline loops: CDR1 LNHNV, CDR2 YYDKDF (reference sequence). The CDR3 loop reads CATSRDGLNTDTQYF. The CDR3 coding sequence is TGTGCCACCAGCAGGGATGGACTTAACACAGATACGCAGTATTTT.

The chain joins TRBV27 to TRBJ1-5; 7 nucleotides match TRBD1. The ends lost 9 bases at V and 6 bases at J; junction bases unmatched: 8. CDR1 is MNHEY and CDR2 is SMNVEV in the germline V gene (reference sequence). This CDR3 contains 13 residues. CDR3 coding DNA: TGTGCCAGTAGACCGACAGGGAGTCAGCCCCAGCATTTT. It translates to CASRPTGSQPQHF.

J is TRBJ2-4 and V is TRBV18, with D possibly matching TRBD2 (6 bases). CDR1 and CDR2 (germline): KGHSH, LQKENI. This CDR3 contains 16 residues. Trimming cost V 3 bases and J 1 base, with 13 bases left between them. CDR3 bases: TGTGCCAGCTCACCGATTTGGGAGGCGGCCAAAAACATTCAGTACTTC. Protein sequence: CASSPIWEAAKNIQYF.

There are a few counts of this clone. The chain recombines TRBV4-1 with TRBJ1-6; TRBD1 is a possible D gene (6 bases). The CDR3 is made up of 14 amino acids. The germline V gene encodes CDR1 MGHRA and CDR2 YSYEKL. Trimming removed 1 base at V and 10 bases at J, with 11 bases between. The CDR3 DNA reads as TGCGCCAGCAGCCAAGGTCAGGACAGATCACCCCTCCACTTT. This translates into CASSQGQDRSPLHF.